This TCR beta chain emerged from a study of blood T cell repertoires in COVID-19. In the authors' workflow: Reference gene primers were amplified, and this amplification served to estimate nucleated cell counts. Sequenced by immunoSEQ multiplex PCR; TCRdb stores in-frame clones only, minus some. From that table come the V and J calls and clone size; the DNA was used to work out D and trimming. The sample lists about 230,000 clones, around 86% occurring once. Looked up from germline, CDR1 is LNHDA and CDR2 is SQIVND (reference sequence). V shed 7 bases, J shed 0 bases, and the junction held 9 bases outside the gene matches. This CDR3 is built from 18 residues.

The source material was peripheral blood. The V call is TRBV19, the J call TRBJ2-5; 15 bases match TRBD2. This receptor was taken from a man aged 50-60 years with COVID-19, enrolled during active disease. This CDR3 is CASTPGLAGGSYQETQYF. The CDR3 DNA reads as TGTGCCAGTACCCCGGGACTAGCGGGGGGCTCGTACCAAGAGACCCAGTACTTC.